This T cell receptor (beta chain) was retrieved from a study of PD-L1 blockade in urothelial cancer. Trimming left V 1 base short and J 5 bases short, with 14 bases between. The CDR3 runs 15 residues. Germline assignment: CDR1 LNHNV and CDR2 YYDKDF (reference sequence). TCRdb's copy holds only in-frame clones and misses some; the assay was immunoSEQ multiplex PCR. Counted here are 90,000 to 120,000 clones, around 82% occurring once; the ten biggest clones make up about 2.6%. The specimen comprised PBMCs, sampled around atezolizumab (anti-PD-L1) treatment. This TCR was sampled from a man aged 45-60 years with urothelial cancer. V is TRBV15 and J is TRBJ1-1, with D possibly matching TRBD1 (6 bases). The CDR3 DNA sequence: TGTGCCACCAGCAGAGGTATACAGGGAAAGACTGAAGCTTTCTTT. Translated: CATSRGIQGKTEAFF.